This T cell receptor (beta chain) was obtained from a study of metastatic and nonmetastatic thyroid tumors. Study context: Thyroid patients, malignant and benign, had repertoires compared across blood and tumor or nodule tissue. Study outcomes and limitations: It was reportedly found that TCR beta diversity was significantly higher in malignant thyroid tumors than in benign nodules, a difference seen in both blood and tumor samples.

This clone has a count of ten or more. Its antigen is unidentified. The germline CDR1 and CDR2 sequences are MGHRA and YSYEKL. This CDR3 is built from 17 residues. V was pared by 2 bases and J by 3 bases, with 17 bases between. In the study's own analysis: CDR3 differences across clinicopathological groups were used to build a distant-metastasis classifier for papillary thyroid cancer. TCRdb re-called the PCR reads through MiXCR. The V and J calls and clone size come from TCRdb's table, not from the authors' own analysis. This sample yields about 27,000 clones, of which approximately 15% are seen a single time; around 6.3% belongs to the top ten. Every patient underwent thyroid surgery untreated.

The chain recombines TRBV4-1 with TRBJ1-3; D unresolved. Input material: blood. The clonotype originates from a male donor with papillary thyroid cancer or a benign thyroid nodule (not recorded which). Some clones in this sample may be carry-over from other donors' samples. This chain's CDR3 is CASSQLLRGISGNTIYF. CDR3 DNA sequence: TGCGCCAGCAGCCAACTTTTGCGGGGTATTAGTGGAAACACCATATATTTT.